This T cell receptor beta chain derives from a study of T cell repertoires in cytomegalovirus infection. V gave up 3 bases and J gave up 7 bases; unmatched junction bases: 12. Germline CDR1 reads ENHRY; CDR2 reads SYGVKD. The CDR3 sequence is 15 residues long. Only a few counts were recorded for this clonotype. What it recognizes is unknown. From the reads, TCRdb called clonotypes with MiXCR, one entry per CDR3 protein. Of approximately 270,000 distinct CDR3 sequences in the sample, around 20% were seen once. The receptor was isolated from a human donor in good health (CMV status not recorded). Some clones in this sample may be carry-over from other donors' samples. The chain is built from TRBV10-3 and TRBJ2-7; TRBD1 matches 7 bases. Sequenced material: cultured PBMCs, taken from culture after CMV antigen stimulation. DNA for the CDR3: TGTGCCATCAGTGAAAACCGGGACAGTAGGGGAGAGCAGTACTTC. It is translated as CAISENRDSRGEQYF.